The present T cell receptor beta chain was sequenced within a study of CD8+ T cells in alopecia areata. cDNA prepared by RNA extraction and subsequent reverse transcription served as the template for sequencing. Clones were read by immunoSEQ multiplex PCR, and TCRdb kept only the in-frame ones, dropping some. The sample yields approximately 99,000 clones, 55% to 60% seen once. The CDR3 spans 13 residues. Between the trimmed V and J ends, which lost 4 bases and 5 bases, there was a span of 12 bases. The germline gives CDR1 SGHDT, CDR2 YYEEEE. The source is a human donor with alopecia areata. Material for sequencing was NKG2D-low CD8+ T cells sorted from blood. V gene TRBV5-6 combines with J gene TRBJ2-5, with D possibly TRBD1 on 5 matching bases. The CDR3 spells CASSVGHGETQYF. CDR3 nucleotides: TGTGCCAGCAGCGTCGGACACGGGGAGACCCAGTACTTC.